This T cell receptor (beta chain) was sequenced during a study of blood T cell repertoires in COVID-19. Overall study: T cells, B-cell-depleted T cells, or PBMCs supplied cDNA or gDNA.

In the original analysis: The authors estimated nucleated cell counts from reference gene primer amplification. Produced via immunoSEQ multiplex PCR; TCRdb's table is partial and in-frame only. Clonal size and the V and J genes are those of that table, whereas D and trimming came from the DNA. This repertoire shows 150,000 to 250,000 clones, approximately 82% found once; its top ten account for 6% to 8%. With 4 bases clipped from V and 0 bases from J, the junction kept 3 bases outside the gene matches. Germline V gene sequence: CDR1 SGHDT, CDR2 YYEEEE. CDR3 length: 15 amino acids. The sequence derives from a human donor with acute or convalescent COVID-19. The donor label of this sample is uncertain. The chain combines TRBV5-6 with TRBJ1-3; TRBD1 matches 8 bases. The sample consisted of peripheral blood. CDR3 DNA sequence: TGTGCCAGCAGCGGGACAGGTTTCTCTGGAAACACCATATATTTT. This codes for CASSGTGFSGNTIYF.